The rows below give T cell receptor beta chains drawn from one sample of a study of early T cells in non-severe SARS-CoV-2 infection. TCRdb re-analysed the 5' RACE reads in MiXCR, keeping a single row per CDR3 protein. The sample consists of nearly 60,000 distinct CDR3 sequences, about 12% of them appearing once. The sequencing sample was made of whole blood. Receptors were obtained from an adult who was a healthcare worker with PCR-confirmed SARS-CoV-2 infection or an uninfected control (not recorded which). CDR3s leave out the opening cysteine and the closing phenylalanine or tryptophan.

CDR3 length	J gene	V gene	CDR3 protein
11	TRBJ2-5	TRBV20-1	SAPTGGRKTQY
13	TRBJ2-7	TRBV28	ASSYQGTSTGEQY
13	TRBJ2-3	TRBV20-1	SAAGTRFRIDTQY
11	TRBJ1-2	TRBV29-1	SVEETALYGYT
16	TRBJ2-2	TRBV11-2	ASSLKPPTVMNTGELF
10	TRBJ2-5	TRBV29-1	SVIVGPGTQY
13	TRBJ2-2	TRBV12-3/TRBV12-4	ASSLRQRPTGELF
16	TRBJ2-7	TRBV11-2	ASSLDRIMDRGSYEQY
10	TRBJ2-7	TRBV4-1	ASSQDGFEQY
12	TRBJ1-2	TRBV12-3/TRBV12-4	ASSRDLSNYGYT
15	TRBJ2-2	TRBV7-9	ASSLLPGQGATGELF
12	TRBJ2-7	TRBV28	ASSDRSPTYEQY
14	TRBJ2-5	TRBV29-1	SVESVGDKTQETQY
13	TRBJ2-7	TRBV5-4	ASSLGLAAPFEQY
12	TRBJ1-3	TRBV18	ASSPTDSGNTIY
11	TRBJ1-2	TRBV29-1	SVVGGTAYGYT